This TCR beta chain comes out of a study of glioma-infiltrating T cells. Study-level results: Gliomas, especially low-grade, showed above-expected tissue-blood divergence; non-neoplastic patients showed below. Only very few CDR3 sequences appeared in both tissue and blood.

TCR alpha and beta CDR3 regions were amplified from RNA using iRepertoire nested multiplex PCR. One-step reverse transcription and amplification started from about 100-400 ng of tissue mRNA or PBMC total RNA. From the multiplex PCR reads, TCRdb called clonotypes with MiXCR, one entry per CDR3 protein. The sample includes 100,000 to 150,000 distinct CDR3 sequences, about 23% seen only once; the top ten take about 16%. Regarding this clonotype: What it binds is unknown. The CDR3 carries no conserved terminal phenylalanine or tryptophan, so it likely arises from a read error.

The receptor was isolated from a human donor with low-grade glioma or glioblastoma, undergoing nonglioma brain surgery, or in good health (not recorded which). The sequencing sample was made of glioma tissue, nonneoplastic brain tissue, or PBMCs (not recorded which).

Here the CDR3 reads CASSETKDTEAFL. CDR3 in DNA: TGCGCCAGCAGTGAGACGAAGGACACTGAAGCTTTCCTT. The chain uses TRBV10-2 and TRBJ1-1, with D uncertain. The CDR3 has 13 residues. Between the trimmed V and J ends, which lost 2 bases and 3 bases, there was a span of 7 bases. Germline lookup yields CDR1 WSHSY and CDR2 SAAADI.